This T cell receptor (beta chain) was observed in a study of blood T cells in healthy people across ages. Study observations and caveats: Long-lived donors exceeded aged donors in naive CD4+ cells and diversity. Conclusively comparing naive with antigen-experienced cells was impossible with unsorted PBMCs.

The CDR3 covers 16 residues. The V segment lost 6 bases and the J segment 2 bases; nucleotides outside the gene matches: 8. Germline V gene data show CDR1 as MNHEY and CDR2 as SVGEGT. Notes on this clonotype: No antigen is known for it.

Primed by a sample-barcoded 5' primer and a J-beta primer mix, a second PCR proceeded for roughly 6 to 12 cycles. Through a template-switch adaptor with 12 random nucleotides, each cDNA molecule received a tag. Sequencing recovered at least 2.5 million CDR3-containing paired-end reads from each sample. TCRdb re-derived calls from the 5' RACE reads in MiXCR, one entry per CDR3 protein. The top ten clones hold 2.1% of a sample with about 1.8 million distinct CDR3 sequences, 49% of them seen once. This clonotype was obtained from a woman between 35 and 50 years old in good health. The sample comprised blood. The J gene is TRBJ2-1, the V gene TRBV6-2 or TRBV6-3; the match to TRBD2 covers 9 bases. CDR3 nucleotide sequence: TGTGCCAGCAGATTATCTACTAGCGGGCCCTACAATGAGCAGTTCTTC. Residues: CASRLSTSGPYNEQFF.